Below are 21 T cell receptor beta chains sequenced from a single sample in a study of blood T cells in healthy people across ages. A second 7 to 11 cycle PCR used barcoded and J-beta primers. Each CDR3 protein is one row after TCRdb ran MiXCR on the 5' RACE reads. The data show under 1,000,000 distinct CDR3 sequences, around 36% seen once. Material: blood. The receptor source for this set is a man younger than 35 in good health.

Regarding this clonotype: A clone one base away is much larger, so this may be a read error. The genes are TRBV4-1 and TRBJ2-1; no firm D call. CDR3 length: 17 amino acids. CDR1 and CDR2 (germline): MGHRA, YSYEKL. Trimming left V 0 bases short and J 0 bases short, with 12 bases between. Here the CDR3 DNA reads TGCGCCAGCAGCCAAGATTCGGCGGCGAGCTCCTACAATGAGCAGTTCTTC. It specifies CASSQDSAASSYNEQFF.

This clonotype was counted only a few times. The genes are TRBV27 and TRBJ1-5; D is perhaps TRBD1 (5 bases). CDR1 is MNHEY, CDR2 SMNVEV, per germline (reference sequence). This CDR3 contains 15 residues. Trimming left V 4 bases short and J 7 bases short, with 17 bases between. For the CDR3, the DNA is TGTGCCAGCAGTTCCGGGGTGTCAGGGCGACAGCCCCAGCATTTT. Translation gives CASSSGVSGRQPQHF.

This clonotype was seen a few times. The rearrangement uses TRBV9 and TRBJ2-5; D remains unclear. From germline, CDR1 is SGDLS and CDR2 YYNGEE. There are 15 residues in the CDR3. The ends were cut back, 0 bases at V and 2 bases at J, with 11 bases in the middle. The CDR3 sequence is CASSVAPAGQETQYF. The DNA of the CDR3 is TGTGCCAGCAGCGTAGCTCCGGCAGGTCAAGAGACCCAGTACTTC.

Comments on this clonotype: Relative to the germline gene, one junction end is altered; a read error may explain this. The V gene is TRBV7-8, the J gene TRBJ1-1, with D perhaps TRBD1 (6 bases). The CDR3 totals 14 residues. Germline V CDR1 and CDR2: SGHVS, FQNEAQ. The CDR3, as DNA: TGTGCCGGCAGCTCACCCAGGGGTAACACTGAAGCTTTCTTT. Translated: CAGSSPRGNTEAFF.

The V call is TRBV4-2, the J call TRBJ2-5; D gene ambiguous. The germline CDR1 and CDR2 sequences are LGHNA and YNFKEQ. The CDR3 is 13 amino acids. Trimming cost V 0 bases and J 11 bases, with 13 bases left between them. CDR3 sequence reads: CASSQDLRNEQYF. CDR3 nucleotides: TGTGCCAGCAGCCAAGATCTGAGGAATGAGCAGTACTTC.

This clonotype came up a few times. This sequence joins TRBV6-2 or TRBV6-3 and TRBJ2-5, with 10 bases matching TRBD2. V lost 7 bases, J lost 0 bases, and 5 bases stayed unmatched. The CDR3 sequence is 15 residues long. CDR1 and CDR2 from the germline V gene are MNHEY and SVGEGT. CDR3 residues: CASNRLAGNQETQYF. The CDR3 DNA reads as TGTGCCAGCAACAGACTAGCGGGTAACCAAGAGACCCAGTACTTC.

The chain links TRBV6-5 to TRBJ2-7; D is possibly TRBD1 (6 bases). Germline V lookup: CDR1 MNHEY, CDR2 SVGAGI. The V gene lost 5 bases and the J gene lost 4 bases, with 18 bases spanning the gap. This CDR3 is built from 15 residues. CDR3 coding DNA: TGTGCCAGCAGTAGCGATCCGGGACACATTTACGAGCAGTACTTC. As protein: CASSSDPGHIYEQYF.

Concerning this clonotype itself: Possible read error: a much larger clone is one base away. J is TRBJ2-3 and V is TRBV6-2 or TRBV6-3, with D perhaps TRBD1 or TRBD2 (5 bases each). The CDR3 has 13 amino acids. Per the germline V gene, CDR1 is MNHEY and CDR2 is SVGEGT. Deletions cut 8 bases from V and 4 bases from J, with 13 bases between. In DNA, the CDR3 is TGTGCCAGCCTGAGGGACCCCGCAGATACGCAGTATTTT. It specifies CASLRDPADTQYF.

This sequence joins TRBV5-1 and TRBJ2-7; 7 nucleotides line up with TRBD1. Germline V gives CDR1 SGHRS, CDR2 YFSETQ. J lost 7 bases, V lost 0 bases, and 10 bases had no gene match. This CDR3 is 15 amino acids long. The chain's CDR3 is CASSLVTGAVNEQYF. In DNA form, the CDR3 reads TGCGCCAGCAGCTTGGTAACAGGGGCGGTCAATGAGCAGTACTTC.

This clonotype appeared a few times. V is TRBV3-1 and J is TRBJ2-1; TRBD1 or TRBD2 may be the D gene (9 bases each). The DNA end is a closer match to TRBJ2-7, so the J assignment may be wrong. This CDR3 is 18 amino acids long. Looked up from germline, CDR1 is LGHDT and CDR2 is YNNKEL (reference sequence). CDR3 loop: CASSQTGGAGGSYNEQYF. DNA for the CDR3: TGTGCCAGCAGCCAAACAGGGGGCGCGGGGGGGTCCTACAATGAGCAGTACTTC.

This chain links TRBV24-1 with TRBJ2-5, with no clear D. The better agreement between TRBJ2-7 and the DNA end casts doubt on the J call. Germline CDR1 reads KGHDR; CDR2 reads SFDVKD. The CDR3 totals 13 residues. As DNA, the CDR3 is TGTGCCACCAGTGACGCCGCCGCCCCCGAGCAGTACTTC. Translation gives CATSDAAAPEQYF.

V is TRBV29-1 and J is TRBJ1-1, with unresolved D. The CDR3 consists of 15 residues. CDR1 and CDR2 from the germline V gene are SQVTM and ANQGSEA. V was shortened by 1 base and J by 0 bases, with 12 bases between the two germline ends. The CDR3 DNA follows: TGCAGCGTTGAAGGATGGGGTGGGATGAACACTGAAGCTTTCTTT. It yields the protein CSVEGWGGMNTEAFF.

This chain links TRBV10-3 with TRBJ1-5, with TRBD1 matching 7 bases. The CDR3 extends over 15 amino acids. The trim removed 6 bases at V and 0 bases at J, leaving 5 bases unmatched. From germline, CDR1 is ENHRY and CDR2 SYGVKD. CDR3 nucleotides: TGTGCCATCAGCGAGGGACAGAATAGCAATCAGCCCCAGCATTTT. This codes for CAISEGQNSNQPQHF.

The chain joins TRBV12-3 or TRBV12-4 to TRBJ2-7; 9 bases fit TRBD2. This CDR3 region has 15 residues. V lost 7 bases to trimming and J lost 4 bases; unmatched junction nucleotides: 11. The CDR3: CASTPGLAGPYEQYF. The CDR3 DNA reads as TGTGCCAGCACCCCCGGGCTAGCGGGGCCTTACGAGCAGTACTTC.

Of note for this clonotype: A read error may explain this, as a much larger clone is one base away. The gene calls are TRBV12-3 or TRBV12-4 and TRBJ1-2; no clear D. The CDR3 totals 12 residues. Trimming removed 6 bases from V and 4 bases from J, with 9 bases in between. The CDR3 here is CASRWASYGYTF. The DNA of the CDR3 is TGTGCCAGCAGGTGGGCTAGCTATGGCTACACCTTC.

The gene calls are TRBV20-1 and TRBJ2-3; TRBD2 matches 11 bases. CDR1 and CDR2 from the germline V gene are DFQATT and SNEGSKA (reference sequence). Unmatched junction bases numbered 17, after V lost 6 bases and J lost 3 bases. The CDR3 has 18 residues. Written as DNA, the CDR3 is TGCAGTGCCCCGTCGAGTAGCGGGGGGGCCGGGACGACAGATACGCAGTATTTT. This gives the protein CSAPSSSGGAGTTDTQYF.

In nucleotides, the CDR3 is TGCAGTGCTAGGCCCTTGGGGCCGGGGAACACTGAAGCTTTCTTT. Its translation: CSARPLGPGNTEAFF. The chain carries TRBV20-1 and TRBJ1-1, with D possibly TRBD1 on 5 matching bases. Germline loops: CDR1 DFQATT, CDR2 SNEGSKA (reference sequence). The CDR3 runs to 15 residues. Trimming took off 3 bases at V and 1 base at J, with 15 bases between the two ends.

This clonotype was picked up a small number of times. The genes are TRBV12-3 or TRBV12-4 and TRBJ1-1; the match to TRBD1 covers 9 bases. The CDR3 is 14 residues long. The trim removed 6 bases at V and 4 bases at J, leaving 6 bases unmatched. This chain's CDR3 is CASSTRGQGTEAFF. CDR3 DNA: TGTGCCAGCAGCACCCGGGGACAGGGCACTGAAGCTTTCTTT.

This clonotype was detected only a few times. The chain employs TRBV28 and TRBJ2-5, with TRBD2 as a possible D gene (6 bases). The germline V gene has CDR1 MDHEN and CDR2 SYDVKM. The CDR3 extends over 15 amino acids. The ends were cut back, 8 bases at V and 4 bases at J, with 20 bases in the middle. CDR3 in amino acids: CASGGTHHPVETQYF. CDR3 DNA: TGTGCCAGCGGGGGGACCCATCACCCGGTAGAGACCCAGTACTTC.

The rearrangement uses TRBV20-1 and TRBJ1-2; D is uncertain. V lost 0 bases to trimming and J lost 4 bases, with 12 bases between them. CDR1 is DFQATT and CDR2 is SNEGSKA in the germline V gene (reference sequence). This CDR3 spans 14 amino acids. The CDR3 bases are TGCAGTGCTAGAGATCTGGCAGTCCTCTATGGCTACACCTTC. The encoded protein is CSARDLAVLYGYTF.

This chain uses TRBV7-8 with TRBJ2-3; 9 nucleotides align to TRBD1. Germline loops: CDR1 SGHVS, CDR2 FQNEAQ. The CDR3 loop spans 14 amino acids. Trimming cost V 9 bases and J 3 bases; bases outside gene matches: 7. CDR3 sequence (DNA): TGTGCCAGTGGGAGACAGGGGGTTACAGATACGCAGTATTTT. It specifies CASGRQGVTDTQYF.